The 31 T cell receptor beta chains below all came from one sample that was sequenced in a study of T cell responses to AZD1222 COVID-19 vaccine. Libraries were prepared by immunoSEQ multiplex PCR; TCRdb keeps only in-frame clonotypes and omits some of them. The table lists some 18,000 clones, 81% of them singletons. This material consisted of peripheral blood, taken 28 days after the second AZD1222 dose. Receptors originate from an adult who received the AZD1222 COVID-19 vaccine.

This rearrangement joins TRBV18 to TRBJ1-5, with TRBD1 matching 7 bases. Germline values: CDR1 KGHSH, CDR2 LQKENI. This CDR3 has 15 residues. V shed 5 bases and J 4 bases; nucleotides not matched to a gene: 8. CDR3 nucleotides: TGTGCCAGCTCAACCGGGACAGCAAGGAATCAGCCCCAGCATTTT. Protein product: CASSTGTARNQPQHF. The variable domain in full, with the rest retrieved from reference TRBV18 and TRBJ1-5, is NAGVMQNPRHLVRRRGQEARLRCSPMKGHSHVYWYRQLPEEGLKFMVYLQKENIIDESGMPKERFSAEFPKEGPSILRIQQVVRGDSAAYFCASSTGTARNQPQHFGDGTRLSIL.

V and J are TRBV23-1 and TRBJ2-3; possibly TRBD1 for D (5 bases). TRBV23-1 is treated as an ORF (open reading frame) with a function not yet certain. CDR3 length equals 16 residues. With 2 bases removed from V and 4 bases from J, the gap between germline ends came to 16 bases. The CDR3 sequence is CASSQHHRTYSDTQYF. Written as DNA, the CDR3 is TGCGCCAGCAGTCAACATCACAGGACCTATTCAGATACGCAGTATTTT.

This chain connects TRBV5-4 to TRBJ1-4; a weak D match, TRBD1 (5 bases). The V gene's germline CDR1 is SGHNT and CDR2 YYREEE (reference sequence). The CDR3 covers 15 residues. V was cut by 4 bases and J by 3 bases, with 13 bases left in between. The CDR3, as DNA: TGTGCCAGCAGCCCGAGGGGACCGTCTAATGAAAAACTGTTTTTT. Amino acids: CASSPRGPSNEKLFF. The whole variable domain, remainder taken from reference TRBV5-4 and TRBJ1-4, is ETGVTQSPTHLIKTRGQQVTLRCSSQSGHNTVSWYQQALGQGPQFIFQYYREEENGRGNFPPRFSGLQFPNYSSELNVNALELDDSALYLCASSPRGPSNEKLFFGSGTQLSVL.

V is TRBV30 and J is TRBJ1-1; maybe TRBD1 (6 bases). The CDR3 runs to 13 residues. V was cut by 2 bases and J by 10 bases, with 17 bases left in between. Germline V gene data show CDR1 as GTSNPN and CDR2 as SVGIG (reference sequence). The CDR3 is CAWSPGAGRGAFF. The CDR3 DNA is TGTGCCTGGAGTCCAGGGGCGGGACGGGGAGCTTTCTTT.

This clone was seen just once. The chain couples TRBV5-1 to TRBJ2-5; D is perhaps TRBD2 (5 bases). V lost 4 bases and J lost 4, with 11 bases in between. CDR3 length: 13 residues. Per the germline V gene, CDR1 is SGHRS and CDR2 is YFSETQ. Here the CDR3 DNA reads TGCGCCAGCAGCGCGCCCGGGGTAGAGACCCAGTACTTC. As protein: CASSAPGVETQYF. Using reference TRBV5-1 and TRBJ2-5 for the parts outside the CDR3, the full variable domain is KAGVTQTPRYLIKTRGQQVTLSCSPISGHRSVSWYQQTPGQGLQFLFEYFSETQRNKGNFPGRFSGRQFSNSRSEMNVSTLELGDSALYLCASSAPGVETQYFGPGTRLLVL.

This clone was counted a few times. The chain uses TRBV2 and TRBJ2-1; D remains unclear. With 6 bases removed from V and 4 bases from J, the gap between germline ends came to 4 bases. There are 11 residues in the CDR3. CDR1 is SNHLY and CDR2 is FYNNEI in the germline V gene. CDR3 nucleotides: TGTGCCAGCAGCTATTACAATGAGCAGTTCTTC. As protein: CASSYYNEQFF.

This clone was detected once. The CDR3 region is CASSLAGGVIQEKLFF. The CDR3 DNA is TGTGCCAGCAGCTTAGCGGGGGGGGTAATCCAGGAAAAACTGTTTTTT. The chain recombines TRBV7-2 with TRBJ1-4; D is possibly TRBD1 (5 bases). This CDR3 has 16 residues. V was trimmed by 0 bases and J by 8 bases, leaving 16 bases between them. Germline CDR1 and CDR2: SGHTA and FQGNSA.

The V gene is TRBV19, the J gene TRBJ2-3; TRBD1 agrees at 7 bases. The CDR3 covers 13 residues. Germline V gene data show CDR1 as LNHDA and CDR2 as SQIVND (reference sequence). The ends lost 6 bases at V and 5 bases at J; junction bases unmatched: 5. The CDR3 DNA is TGTGCCAGTAGGACAGGGTGGGGAGATACGCAGTATTTT. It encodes CASRTGWGDTQYF.

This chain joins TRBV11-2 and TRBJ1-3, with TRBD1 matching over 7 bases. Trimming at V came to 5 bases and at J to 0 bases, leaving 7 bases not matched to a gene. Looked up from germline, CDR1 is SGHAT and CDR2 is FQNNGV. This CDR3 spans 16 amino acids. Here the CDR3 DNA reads TGTGCCAGCAGCCACCGGGACAGTCTCTCTGGAAACACCATATATTTT. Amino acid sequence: CASSHRDSLSGNTIYF.

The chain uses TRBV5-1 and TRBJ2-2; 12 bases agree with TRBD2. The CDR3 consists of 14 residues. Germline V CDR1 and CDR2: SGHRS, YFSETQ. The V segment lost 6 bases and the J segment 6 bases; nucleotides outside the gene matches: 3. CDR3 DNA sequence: TGCGCCAGCAAACTAGCGGGAGGTGCCGGGGAGCTGTTTTTT. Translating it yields CASKLAGGAGELFF.

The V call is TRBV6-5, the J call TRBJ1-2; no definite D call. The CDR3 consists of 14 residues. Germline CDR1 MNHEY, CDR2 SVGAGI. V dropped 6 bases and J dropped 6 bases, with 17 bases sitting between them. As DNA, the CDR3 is TGTGCCAGCAGAGGGTTGGTCCTAGGGAATGGCTACACCTTC. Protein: CASRGLVLGNGYTF.

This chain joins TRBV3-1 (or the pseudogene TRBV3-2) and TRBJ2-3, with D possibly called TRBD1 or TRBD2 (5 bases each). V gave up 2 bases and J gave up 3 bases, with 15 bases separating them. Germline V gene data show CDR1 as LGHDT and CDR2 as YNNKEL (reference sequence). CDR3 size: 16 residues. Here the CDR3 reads CASSQRSGPLTDTQYF. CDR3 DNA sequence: TGTGCCAGCAGCCAACGTTCGGGACCTCTGACAGATACGCAGTATTTT.

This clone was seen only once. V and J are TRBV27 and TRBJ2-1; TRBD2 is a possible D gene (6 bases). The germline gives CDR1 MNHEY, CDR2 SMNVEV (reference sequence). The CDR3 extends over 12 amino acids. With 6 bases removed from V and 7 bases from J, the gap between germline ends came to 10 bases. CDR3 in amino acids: CASREGPNEQFF. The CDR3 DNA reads TGTGCCAGCAGGGAGGGGCCAAATGAGCAGTTCTTC.

Here the CDR3 reads CASSLEGPGGADTQYF. Written as DNA, the CDR3 is TGCGCCAGCAGTCTAGAAGGTCCGGGGGGGGCAGATACGCAGTATTTT. The rearrangement uses TRBV4-1 and TRBJ2-3, with 8 positions matching TRBD2. The V gene's germline CDR1 is MGHRA and CDR2 YSYEKL. V shed 6 bases, J shed 4 bases, and the junction held 12 bases outside the gene matches. This CDR3 spans 16 amino acids.

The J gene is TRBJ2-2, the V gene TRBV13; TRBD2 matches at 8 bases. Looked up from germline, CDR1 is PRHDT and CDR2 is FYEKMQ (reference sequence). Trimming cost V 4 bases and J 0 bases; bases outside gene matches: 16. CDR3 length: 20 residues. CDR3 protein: CASSSARGGRGRANTGELFF. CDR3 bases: TGTGCCAGCAGCTCCGCCCGGGGGGGAAGGGGACGCGCGAACACCGGGGAGCTGTTTTTT.

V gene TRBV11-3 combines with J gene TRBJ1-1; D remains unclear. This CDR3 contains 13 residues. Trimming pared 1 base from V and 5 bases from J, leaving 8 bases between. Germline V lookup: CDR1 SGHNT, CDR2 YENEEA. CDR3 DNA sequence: TGTGCCAGCAGCTTAGTCGGGTGGACTGAAGCTTTCTTT. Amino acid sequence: CASSLVGWTEAFF. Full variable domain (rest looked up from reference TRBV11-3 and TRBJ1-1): EAGVVQSPRYKIIEKKQPVAFWCNPISGHNTLYWYLQNLGQGPELLIRYENEEAVDDSQLPKDRFSAERLKGVDSTLKIQPAELGDSAVYLCASSLVGWTEAFFGQGTRLTVV.

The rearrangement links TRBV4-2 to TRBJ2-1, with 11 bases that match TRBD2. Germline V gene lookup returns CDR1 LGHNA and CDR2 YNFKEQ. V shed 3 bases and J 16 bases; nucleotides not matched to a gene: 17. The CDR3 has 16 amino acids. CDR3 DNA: TGTGCCAGCAGCCAGGATCCCGGGACTAGCGGAGGCCCCCTATTCTTC. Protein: CASSQDPGTSGGPLFF.

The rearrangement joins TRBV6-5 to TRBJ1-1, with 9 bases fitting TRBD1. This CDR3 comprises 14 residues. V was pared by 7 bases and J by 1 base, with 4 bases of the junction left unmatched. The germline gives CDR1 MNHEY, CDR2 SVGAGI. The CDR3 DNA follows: TGTGCCAGCACCACGACAGGGGGGAACACTGAAGCTTTCTTT. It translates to CASTTTGGNTEAFF.

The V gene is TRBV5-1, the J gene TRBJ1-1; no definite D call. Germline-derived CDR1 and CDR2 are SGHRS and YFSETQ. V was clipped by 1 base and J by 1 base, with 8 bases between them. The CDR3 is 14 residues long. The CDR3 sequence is CASSLQVRNTEAFF. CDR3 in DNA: TGCGCCAGCAGCTTGCAGGTTAGGAACACTGAAGCTTTCTTT.

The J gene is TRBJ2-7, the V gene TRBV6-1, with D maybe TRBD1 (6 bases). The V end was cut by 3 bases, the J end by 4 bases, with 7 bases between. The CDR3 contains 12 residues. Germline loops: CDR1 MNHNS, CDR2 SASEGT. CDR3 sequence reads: CASSDRGYEQYF. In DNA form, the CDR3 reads TGTGCCAGCAGTGATAGGGGGTACGAGCAGTACTTC.

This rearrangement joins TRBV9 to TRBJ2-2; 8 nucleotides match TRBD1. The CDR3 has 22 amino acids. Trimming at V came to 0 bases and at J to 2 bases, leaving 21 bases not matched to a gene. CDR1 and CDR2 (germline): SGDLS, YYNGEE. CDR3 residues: CASSVARQGAYGELPNTGELFF. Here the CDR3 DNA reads TGTGCCAGCAGCGTAGCGCGGCAGGGGGCATATGGAGAGTTACCCAACACCGGGGAGCTGTTTTTT.

The CDR3 sequence: CASSDARGGWETQYF. The CDR3 DNA reads TGTGCCAGCAGCGATGCCAGGGGGGGCTGGGAGACCCAGTACTTC. The chain couples TRBV9 to TRBJ2-5; perhaps D is TRBD1 or TRBD2 (7 bases each). From germline, CDR1 is SGDLS and CDR2 YYNGEE. The CDR3 extends over 15 amino acids. Trimming took off 3 bases at V and 5 bases at J, with 17 bases between the two ends.

CDR3 residues: CSASAGGNQPQHF. The CDR3 DNA reads as TGCAGTGCTAGTGCGGGAGGCAATCAGCCCCAGCATTTT. The chain couples TRBV20-1 to TRBJ1-5; D remains unclear. V was trimmed by 3 bases and J by 2 bases, leaving 8 bases between them. The CDR3 is 13 residues long. Per the germline V gene, CDR1 is DFQATT and CDR2 is SNEGSKA (reference sequence).

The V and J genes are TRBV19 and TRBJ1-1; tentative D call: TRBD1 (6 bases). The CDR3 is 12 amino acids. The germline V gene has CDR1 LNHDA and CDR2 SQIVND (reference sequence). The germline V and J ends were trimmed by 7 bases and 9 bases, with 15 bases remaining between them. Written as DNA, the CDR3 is TGTGCCAGTAACGAGGAGGGGGGAAAAGCTTTCTTT. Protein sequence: CASNEEGGKAFF.

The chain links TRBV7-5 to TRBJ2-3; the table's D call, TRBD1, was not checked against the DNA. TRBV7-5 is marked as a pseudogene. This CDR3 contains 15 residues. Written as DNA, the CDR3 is TGTGTCAGAAGCTTAGCGGGCAGGTTAACAGATACGCAGTATTTT. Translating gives CVRSLAGRLTDTQYF.

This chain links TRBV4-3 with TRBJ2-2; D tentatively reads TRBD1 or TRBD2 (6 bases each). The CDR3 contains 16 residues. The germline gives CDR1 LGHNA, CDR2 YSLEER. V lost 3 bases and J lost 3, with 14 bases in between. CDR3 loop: CASSHLWGADTGELFF. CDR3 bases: TGCGCCAGCAGCCACCTTTGGGGGGCTGACACCGGGGAGCTGTTTTTT.

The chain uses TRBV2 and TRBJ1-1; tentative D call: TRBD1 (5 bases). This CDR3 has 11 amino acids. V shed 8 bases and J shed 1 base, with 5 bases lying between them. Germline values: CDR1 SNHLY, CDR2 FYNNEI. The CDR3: CASQGNTEAFF. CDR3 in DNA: TGTGCCAGCCAGGGGAACACTGAAGCTTTCTTT.

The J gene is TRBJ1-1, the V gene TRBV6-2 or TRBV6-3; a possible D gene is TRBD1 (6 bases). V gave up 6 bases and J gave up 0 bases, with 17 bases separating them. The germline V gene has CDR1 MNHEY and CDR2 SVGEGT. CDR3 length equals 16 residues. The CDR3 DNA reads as TGTGCCAGCAGCCTACAGGGAGGGTTCATGAACACTGAAGCTTTCTTT. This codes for CASSLQGGFMNTEAFF.

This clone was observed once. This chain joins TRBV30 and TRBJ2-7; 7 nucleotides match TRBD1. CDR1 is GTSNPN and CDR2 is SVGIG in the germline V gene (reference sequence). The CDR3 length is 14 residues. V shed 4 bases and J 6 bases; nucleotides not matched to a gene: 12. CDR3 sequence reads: CAWNGGQSTGEQYF. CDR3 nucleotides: TGTGCCTGGAATGGGGGACAGTCTACTGGCGAGCAGTACTTC.

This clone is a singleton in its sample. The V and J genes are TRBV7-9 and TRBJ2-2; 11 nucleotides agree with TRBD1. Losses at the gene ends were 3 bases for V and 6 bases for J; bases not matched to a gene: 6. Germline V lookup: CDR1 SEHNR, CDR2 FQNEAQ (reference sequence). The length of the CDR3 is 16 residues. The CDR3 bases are TGTGCCAGCAGCTTGTCGGACAGGGGGCGCTCCGGGGAGCTGTTTTTT. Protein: CASSLSDRGRSGELFF.

DNA of the CDR3: TGTGCCAGCAGGAAGAGGGCCAGCACTGAAGCTTTCTTT. Residues: CASRKRASTEAFF. V is TRBV21-1 and J is TRBJ1-1. TRBV21-1 is annotated as a pseudogene. This CDR3 has 13 residues.